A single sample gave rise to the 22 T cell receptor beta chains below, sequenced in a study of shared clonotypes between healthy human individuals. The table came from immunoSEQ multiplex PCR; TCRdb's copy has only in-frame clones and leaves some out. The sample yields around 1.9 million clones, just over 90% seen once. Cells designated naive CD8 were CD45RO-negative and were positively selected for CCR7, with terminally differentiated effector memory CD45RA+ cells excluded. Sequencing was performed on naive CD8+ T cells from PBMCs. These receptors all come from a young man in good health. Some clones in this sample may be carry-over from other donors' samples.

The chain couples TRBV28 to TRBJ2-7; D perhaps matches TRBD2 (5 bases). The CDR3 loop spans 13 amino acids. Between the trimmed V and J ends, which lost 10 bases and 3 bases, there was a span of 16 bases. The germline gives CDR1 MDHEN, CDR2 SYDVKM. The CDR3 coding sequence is TGTGCCACCTCCCGGGCCAGCGGCTACGAGCAGTACTTC. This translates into CATSRASGYEQYF.

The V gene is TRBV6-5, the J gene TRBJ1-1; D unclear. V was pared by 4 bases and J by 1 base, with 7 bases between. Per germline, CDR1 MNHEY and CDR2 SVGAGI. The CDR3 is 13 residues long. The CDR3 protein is CASSLFTNTEAFF. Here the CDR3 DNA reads TGTGCCAGCAGTTTATTTACGAACACTGAAGCTTTCTTT.

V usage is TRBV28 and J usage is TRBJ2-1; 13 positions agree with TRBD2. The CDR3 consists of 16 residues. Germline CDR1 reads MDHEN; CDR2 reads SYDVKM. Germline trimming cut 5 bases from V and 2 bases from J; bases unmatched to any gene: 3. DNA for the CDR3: TGTGCCAGCAGTAGACTAGCGGGAGGACCCTACAATGAGCAGTTCTTC. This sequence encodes CASSRLAGGPYNEQFF.

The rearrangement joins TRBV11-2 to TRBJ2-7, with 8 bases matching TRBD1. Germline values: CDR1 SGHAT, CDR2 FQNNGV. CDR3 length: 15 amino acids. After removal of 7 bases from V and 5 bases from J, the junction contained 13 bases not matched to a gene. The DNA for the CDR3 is TGTGCCAGCACCCGAAGGGGGACAGGTTTCGACGAGCAGTACTTC. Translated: CASTRRGTGFDEQYF.

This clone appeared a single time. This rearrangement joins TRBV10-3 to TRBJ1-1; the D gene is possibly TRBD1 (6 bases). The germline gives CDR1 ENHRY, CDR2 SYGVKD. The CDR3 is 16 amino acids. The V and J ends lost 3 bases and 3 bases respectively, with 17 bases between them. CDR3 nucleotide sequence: TGTGCCATCAGTGACCCGGAACAGGGCAGAGACACTGAAGCTTTCTTT. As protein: CAISDPEQGRDTEAFF.

CDR3 DNA sequence: TGTGCCAGCAGCCCGGGACAGGGGTCCTACGAGCAGTACTTC. Translated: CASSPGQGSYEQYF. The rearrangement uses TRBV14 and TRBJ2-7; TRBD1 matches at 10 bases. The V gene's germline CDR1 is SGHDN and CDR2 FVKESK. The CDR3 runs 14 residues. V lost 4 bases to trimming and J lost 1 base; unmatched junction nucleotides: 1.

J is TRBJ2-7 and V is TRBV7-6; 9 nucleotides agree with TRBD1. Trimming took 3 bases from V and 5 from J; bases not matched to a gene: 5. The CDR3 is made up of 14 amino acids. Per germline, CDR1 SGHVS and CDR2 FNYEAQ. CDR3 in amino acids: CASSFRDRVDEQYF. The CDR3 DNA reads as TGTGCCAGCAGCTTCCGGGACAGGGTCGACGAGCAGTACTTC.

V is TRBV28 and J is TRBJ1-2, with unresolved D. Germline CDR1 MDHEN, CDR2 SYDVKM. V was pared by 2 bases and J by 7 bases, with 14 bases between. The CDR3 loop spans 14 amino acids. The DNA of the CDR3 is TGTGCCAGCAGTTTAAGGTCACCCCAGAGTGGCTACACCTTC. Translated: CASSLRSPQSGYTF.

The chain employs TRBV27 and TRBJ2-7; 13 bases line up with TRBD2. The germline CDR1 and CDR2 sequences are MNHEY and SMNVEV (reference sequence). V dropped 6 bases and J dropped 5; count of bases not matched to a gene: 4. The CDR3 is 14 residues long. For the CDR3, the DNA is TGTGCCAGCAGCACCGGACTAGCGGGAGACGAGCAGTACTTC. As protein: CASSTGLAGDEQYF.

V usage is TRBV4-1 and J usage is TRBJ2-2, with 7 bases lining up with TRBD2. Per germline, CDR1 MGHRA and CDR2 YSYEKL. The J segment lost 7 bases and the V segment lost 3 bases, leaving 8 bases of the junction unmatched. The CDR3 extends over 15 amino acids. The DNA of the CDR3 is TGCGCCAGCAGCCAGTGGCGGGAGAGGGGCGGGGAGCTGTTTTTT. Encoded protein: CASSQWRERGGELFF.

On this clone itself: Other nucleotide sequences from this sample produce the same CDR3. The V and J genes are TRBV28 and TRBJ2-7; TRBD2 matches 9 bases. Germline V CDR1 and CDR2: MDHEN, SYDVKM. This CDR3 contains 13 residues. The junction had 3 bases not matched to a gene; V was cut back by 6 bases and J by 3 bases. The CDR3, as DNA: TGTGCCAGCAGGGCTAGCGGGGACTACGAGCAGTACTTC. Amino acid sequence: CASRASGDYEQYF. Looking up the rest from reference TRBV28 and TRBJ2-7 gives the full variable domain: DVKVTQSSRYLVKRTGEKVFLECVQDMDHENMFWYRQDPGLGLRLIYFSYDVKMKEKGDIPEGYSVSREKKERFSLILESASTNQTSMYLCASRASGDYEQYFGPGTRLTVT.

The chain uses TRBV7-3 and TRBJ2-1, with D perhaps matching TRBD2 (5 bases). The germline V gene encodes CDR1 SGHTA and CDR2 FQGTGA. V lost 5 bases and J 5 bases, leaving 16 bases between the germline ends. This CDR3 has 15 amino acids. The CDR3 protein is CASSEERSINNEQFF. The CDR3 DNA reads TGTGCCAGCAGCGAAGAGCGGAGCATAAACAATGAGCAGTTCTTC. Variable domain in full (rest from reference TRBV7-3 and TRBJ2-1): GAGVSQTPSNKVTEKGKYVELRCDPISGHTALYWYRQSLGQGPEFLIYFQGTGAADDSGLPNDRFFAVRPEGSVSTLKIQRTERGDSAVYLCASSEERSINNEQFFGPGTRLTVL.

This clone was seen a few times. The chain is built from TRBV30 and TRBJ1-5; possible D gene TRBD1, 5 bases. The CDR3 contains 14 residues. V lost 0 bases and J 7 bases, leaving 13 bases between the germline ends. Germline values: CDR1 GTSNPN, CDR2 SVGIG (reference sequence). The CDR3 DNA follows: TGTGCCTGGAGTGTATCGGGGCCGGCGCAGCCCCAGCATTTT. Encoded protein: CAWSVSGPAQPQHF.

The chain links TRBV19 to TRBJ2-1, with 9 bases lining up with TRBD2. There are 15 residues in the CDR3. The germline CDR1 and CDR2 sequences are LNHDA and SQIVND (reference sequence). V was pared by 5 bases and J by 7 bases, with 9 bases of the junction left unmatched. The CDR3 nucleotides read TGTGCCAGTAGTGGGGGGCTAGCGGGAAAGAATGAGCAGTTCTTC. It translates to CASSGGLAGKNEQFF.

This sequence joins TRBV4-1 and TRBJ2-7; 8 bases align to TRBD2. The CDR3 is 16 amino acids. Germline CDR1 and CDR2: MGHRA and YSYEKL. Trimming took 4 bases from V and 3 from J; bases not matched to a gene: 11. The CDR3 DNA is TGCGCCAGCAGCCCAGAGCCCGGGACTAGTAGCTACGAGCAGTACTTC. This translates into CASSPEPGTSSYEQYF.

For the CDR3, the DNA is TGTGCCAGCACCACCGGGACTAGCGGGTGGAATGAGCAGTTCTTC. This sequence encodes CASTTGTSGWNEQFF. The chain couples TRBV6-5 to TRBJ2-1; 12 bases are a match to TRBD2. Looked up from germline, CDR1 is MNHEY and CDR2 is SVGAGI. Trimming cost V 7 bases and J 7 bases; bases outside gene matches: 8. The CDR3 totals 15 residues.

The CDR3: CASSQDELGYEQYF. The CDR3 DNA sequence: TGCGCCAGCAGCCAAGATGAATTAGGGTACGAGCAGTACTTC. J is TRBJ2-7 and V is TRBV4-3, with unresolved D. Germline CDR1 and CDR2: LGHNA and YSLEER. Trimming took off 0 bases at V and 4 bases at J, with 10 bases between the two ends. CDR3 size: 14 residues.

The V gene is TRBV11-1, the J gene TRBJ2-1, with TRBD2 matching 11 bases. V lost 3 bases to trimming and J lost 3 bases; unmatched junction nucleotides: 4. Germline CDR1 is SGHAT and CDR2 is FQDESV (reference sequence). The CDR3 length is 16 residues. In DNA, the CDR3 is TGTGCCAGCAGCTTGGGACTAGCGGCAAGCTACAATGAGCAGTTCTTC. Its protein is CASSLGLAASYNEQFF.

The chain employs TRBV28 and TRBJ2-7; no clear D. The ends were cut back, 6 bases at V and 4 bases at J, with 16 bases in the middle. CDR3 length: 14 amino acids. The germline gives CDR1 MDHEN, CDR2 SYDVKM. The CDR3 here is CASSSPGLRYEQYF. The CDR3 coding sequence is TGTGCCAGCAGCTCCCCCGGGCTTCGGTACGAGCAGTACTTC.

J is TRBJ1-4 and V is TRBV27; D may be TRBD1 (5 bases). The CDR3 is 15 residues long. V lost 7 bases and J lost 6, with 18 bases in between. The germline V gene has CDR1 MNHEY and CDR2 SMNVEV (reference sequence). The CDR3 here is CASKLGSMGDEKLFF. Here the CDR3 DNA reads TGTGCCAGCAAACTTGGTTCAATGGGGGATGAAAAACTGTTTTTT.

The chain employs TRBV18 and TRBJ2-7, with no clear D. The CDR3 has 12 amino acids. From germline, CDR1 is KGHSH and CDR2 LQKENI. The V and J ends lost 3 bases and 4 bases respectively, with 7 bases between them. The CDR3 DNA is TGTGCCAGCTCACCCGTAATATACGAGCAGTACTTC. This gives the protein CASSPVIYEQYF.

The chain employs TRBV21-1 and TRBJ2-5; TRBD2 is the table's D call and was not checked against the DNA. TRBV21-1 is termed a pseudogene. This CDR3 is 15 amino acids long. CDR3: CASSGGSGKQETQYF. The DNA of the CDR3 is TGTGCCAGCAGCGGTGGTAGCGGGAAACAAGAGACCCAGTACTTC.